This T cell receptor beta chain appears in the sequencing data of a study of cytomegalovirus exposure and HLA in healthy donors. This CDR3 is built from 14 residues. Germline V lookup: CDR1 SNHLY, CDR2 FYNNEI. J was trimmed by 2 bases and V by 6 bases; bases with no gene match: 4. With 60 Vbeta and 13 Jbeta primers, the PCR was carried out. Sequencing used immunoSEQ multiplex PCR; TCRdb keeps in-frame clones, though not all of them. The sample has about 190,000 clones; over 70% are singletons. This clone was detected once. This clonotype was sampled from a man aged 25 to 40 in good health and CMV-seronegative. Sequencing was done on a sample of PBMCs. This chain joins TRBV2 and TRBJ2-3, with 8 bases lining up with TRBD2. The CDR3 sequence: CASRLADNTDTQYF. The CDR3 nucleotides are TGTGCCAGCAGACTAGCGGATAACACAGATACGCAGTATTTT.